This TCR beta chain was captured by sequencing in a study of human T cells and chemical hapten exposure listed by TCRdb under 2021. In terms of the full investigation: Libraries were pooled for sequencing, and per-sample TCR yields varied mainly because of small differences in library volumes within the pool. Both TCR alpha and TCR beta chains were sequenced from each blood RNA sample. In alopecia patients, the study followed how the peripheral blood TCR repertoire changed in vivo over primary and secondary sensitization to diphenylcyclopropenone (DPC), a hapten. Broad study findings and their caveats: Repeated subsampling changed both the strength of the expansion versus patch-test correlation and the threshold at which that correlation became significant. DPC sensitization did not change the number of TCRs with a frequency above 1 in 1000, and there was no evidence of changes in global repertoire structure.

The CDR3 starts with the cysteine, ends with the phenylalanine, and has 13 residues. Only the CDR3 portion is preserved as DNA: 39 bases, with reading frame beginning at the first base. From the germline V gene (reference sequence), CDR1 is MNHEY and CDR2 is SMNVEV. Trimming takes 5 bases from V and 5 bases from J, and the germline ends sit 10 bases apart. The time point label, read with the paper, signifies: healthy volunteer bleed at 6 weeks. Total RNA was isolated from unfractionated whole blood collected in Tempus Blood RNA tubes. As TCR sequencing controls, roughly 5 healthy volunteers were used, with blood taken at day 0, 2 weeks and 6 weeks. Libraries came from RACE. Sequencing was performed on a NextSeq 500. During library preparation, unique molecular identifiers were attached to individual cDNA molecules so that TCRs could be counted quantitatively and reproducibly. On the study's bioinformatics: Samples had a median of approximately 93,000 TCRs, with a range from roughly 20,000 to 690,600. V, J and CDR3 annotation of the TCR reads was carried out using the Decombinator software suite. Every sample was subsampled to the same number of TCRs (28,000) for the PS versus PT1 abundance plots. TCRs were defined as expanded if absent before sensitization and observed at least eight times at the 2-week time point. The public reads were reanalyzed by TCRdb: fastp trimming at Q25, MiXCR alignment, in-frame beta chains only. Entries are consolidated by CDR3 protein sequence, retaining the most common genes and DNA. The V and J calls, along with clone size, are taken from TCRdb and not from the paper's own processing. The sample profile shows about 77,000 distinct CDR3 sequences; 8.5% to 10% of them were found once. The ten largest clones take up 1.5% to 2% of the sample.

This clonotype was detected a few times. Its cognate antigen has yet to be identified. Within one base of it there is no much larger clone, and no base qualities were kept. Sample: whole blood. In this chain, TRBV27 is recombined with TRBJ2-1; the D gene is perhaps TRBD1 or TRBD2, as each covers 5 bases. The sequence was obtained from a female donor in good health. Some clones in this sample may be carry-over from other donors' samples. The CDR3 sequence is CASSPWDHNEQFF. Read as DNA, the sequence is TGTGCCAGCAGTCCCTGGGACCACAATGAGCAGTTCTTC.